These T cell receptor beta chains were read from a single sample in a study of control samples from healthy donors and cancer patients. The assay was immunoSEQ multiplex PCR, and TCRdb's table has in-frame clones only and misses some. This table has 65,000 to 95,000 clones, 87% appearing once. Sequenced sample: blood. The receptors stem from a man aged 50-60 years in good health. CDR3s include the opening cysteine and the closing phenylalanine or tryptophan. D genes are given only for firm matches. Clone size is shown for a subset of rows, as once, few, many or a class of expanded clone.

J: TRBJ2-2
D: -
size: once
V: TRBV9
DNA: TGTGCCAGCAGCCCGCGGCCCGGGGAGCTGTTTTTT
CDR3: CASSPRPGELFF

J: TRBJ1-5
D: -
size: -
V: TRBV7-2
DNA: TGTGCCAGCAGCTACCGGGACGGTAATCAGCCCCAGCATTTT
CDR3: CASSYRDGNQPQHF

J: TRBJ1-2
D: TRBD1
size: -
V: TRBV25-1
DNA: TGTGCCAGCAGTGAATGGACCGGGACAGGGGAAGCTAACTATGGCTACACCTTC
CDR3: CASSEWTGTGEANYGYTF

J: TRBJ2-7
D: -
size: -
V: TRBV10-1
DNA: TGCGCCAGCAGTGAGTTTGGGGCAAGCTCCTACGAGCAGTACTTC
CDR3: CASSEFGASSYEQYF

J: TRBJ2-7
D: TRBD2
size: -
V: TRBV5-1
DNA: TGCGCCAGCAGCTTACTAGCGGGAGGGCCCGAGCAGTACTTC
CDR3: CASSLLAGGPEQYF

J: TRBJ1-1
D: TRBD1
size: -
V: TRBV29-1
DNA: TGCAGCGTTGAAGGAACCAACAGGGGGAAAGCTTTCTTT
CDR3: CSVEGTNRGKAFF

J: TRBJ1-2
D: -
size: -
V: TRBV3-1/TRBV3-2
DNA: TGTGCCAGCAGCCAAGAATGGGGGGCGGGCTATGGCTACACCTTC
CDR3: CASSQEWGAGYGYTF

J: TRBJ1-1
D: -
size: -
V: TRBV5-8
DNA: TGTGCCAGCAGCTTCTCAGGACCCACTGAAGCTTTCTTT
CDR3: CASSFSGPTEAFF

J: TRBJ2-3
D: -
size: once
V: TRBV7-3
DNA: TGTGCCAGCAGCTTAAGCGCCAGGGGTCAGGGCACAGATACGCAGTATTTT
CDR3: CASSLSARGQGTDTQYF

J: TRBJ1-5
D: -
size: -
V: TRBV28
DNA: TGTGCCAGCAGTCCACAGGGCAATCAGCCCCAGCATTTT
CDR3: CASSPQGNQPQHF

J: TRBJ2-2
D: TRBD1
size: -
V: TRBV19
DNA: TGTGCCAGTAGTAAGGACAGGGGTAACACCGGGGAGCTGTTTTTT
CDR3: CASSKDRGNTGELFF

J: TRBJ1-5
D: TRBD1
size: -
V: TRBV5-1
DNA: TGCGCCAGCAGCTTGGGCGGACAGGGCGCTGGTCGGCCCCAGCATTTT
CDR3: CASSLGGQGAGRPQHF

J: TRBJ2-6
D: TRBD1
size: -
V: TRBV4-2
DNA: TGTGCCAGCAGCCCCGACCCGGGACAGCTTGCTGGGGCCAACGTCCTGACTTTC
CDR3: CASSPDPGQLAGANVLTF

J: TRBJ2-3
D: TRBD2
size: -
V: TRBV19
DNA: TGTGCCAGTAGTTCGGGAGGGGGTGCAGATACGCAGTATTTT
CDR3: CASSSGGGADTQYF

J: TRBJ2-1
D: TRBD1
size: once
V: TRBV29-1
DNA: TGCAGCGGCGGGAATACCGGGACAGGGAACAATGAGCAGTTCTTC
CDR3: CSGGNTGTGNNEQFF